This is a list of T cell receptor beta chains from one sample in a study of metastatic and nonmetastatic thyroid tumors. TCRdb re-processed the PCR reads through MiXCR. In the table there are roughly 23,000 clones, around 23% of which are singletons. The source material was blood. The receptor source for this set is a male donor with papillary thyroid cancer or a benign thyroid nodule (not recorded which). Some clones in this sample may be carry-over from other donors' samples. Each CDR3 is given with its conserved first and last residue. Only part of the rows carry a size: once, few, many, or a class if the clone is expanded.

CDR3aa,v_gene,abundance,j_gene
CASSPQGAGAPRGNTIYF,TRBV7-3,.,TRBJ1-3
CASSERGQGFPPYGYTF,TRBV6-1,many,TRBJ1-2
CASSPWLAGKYNEQFF,TRBV28,many,TRBJ2-1
CATALAVGDEQYF,TRBV28,few,TRBJ2-7
CASSYRGRSYEQYF,TRBV28,many,TRBJ2-7
CSARATGMNTEAFF,TRBV20-1,many,TRBJ1-1
CARYSSQVCQPQHF,TRBV5-1,.,TRBJ1-5
CASSRSGGGRTEAFF,TRBV27,few,TRBJ1-1
CATENPGTTGELFF,TRBV24-1,.,TRBJ2-2
CATSDLGVGSRQETQYF,TRBV24-1,.,TRBJ2-5
CSARGGVGTNTGELFF,TRBV20-1,many,TRBJ2-2
CSARDPRGDYGYTF,TRBV20-1,.,TRBJ1-2
CSATLLAGGWEQYF,TRBV20-1,many,TRBJ2-7
CASSSGLTNTGELFF,TRBV7-3,few,TRBJ2-2
CASSLAGTGGYEQYF,TRBV11-2,.,TRBJ2-7
CASTHPRGGDTQYF,TRBV28,few,TRBJ2-3
CASSNLAAHYEQYF,TRBV6-1,.,TRBJ2-7
CATSDLRTSGSSYNEQFF,TRBV24-1,.,TRBJ2-1
CASSPAGTGGTPSGANVLTF,TRBV18,many,TRBJ2-6
CASSLPNSPLHF,TRBV11-2,many,TRBJ1-6